The sequence of this T cell receptor beta chain was determined in a study of shared clonotypes between healthy human individuals. Trimming removed 4 bases from V and 5 bases from J; junction bases left unmatched: 2. There are 14 residues in the CDR3. Germline V gives CDR1 SGHRS, CDR2 YFSETQ. The deep-level immunoSEQ assay was used. Over several immunoSEQ plates, each subset's genomic DNA was distributed in even portions. Unsorted PBMC DNA sequencing spanned ten immunoSEQ deep assay plates. Sequencing used immunoSEQ multiplex PCR; TCRdb keeps in-frame clones, though not all of them. The data show about half a million clones, more than 65% seen once. Turning to this clone: As yet, its antigen is unknown.

Regarding the study as a whole: It was anticipated that sequencing depth would influence how many clonotypes donors shared.

The V call is TRBV5-1, the J call TRBJ2-1; 11 bases line up with TRBD2. Sequenced: PBMCs. This TCR was sampled from a woman between 40 and 55 years old in good health. Some clones in this sample may be carry-over from other donors' samples. The CDR3 protein is CASSRLAGNNEQFF. CDR3 in DNA: TGCGCCAGCAGCCGACTAGCGGGGAACAATGAGCAGTTCTTC.